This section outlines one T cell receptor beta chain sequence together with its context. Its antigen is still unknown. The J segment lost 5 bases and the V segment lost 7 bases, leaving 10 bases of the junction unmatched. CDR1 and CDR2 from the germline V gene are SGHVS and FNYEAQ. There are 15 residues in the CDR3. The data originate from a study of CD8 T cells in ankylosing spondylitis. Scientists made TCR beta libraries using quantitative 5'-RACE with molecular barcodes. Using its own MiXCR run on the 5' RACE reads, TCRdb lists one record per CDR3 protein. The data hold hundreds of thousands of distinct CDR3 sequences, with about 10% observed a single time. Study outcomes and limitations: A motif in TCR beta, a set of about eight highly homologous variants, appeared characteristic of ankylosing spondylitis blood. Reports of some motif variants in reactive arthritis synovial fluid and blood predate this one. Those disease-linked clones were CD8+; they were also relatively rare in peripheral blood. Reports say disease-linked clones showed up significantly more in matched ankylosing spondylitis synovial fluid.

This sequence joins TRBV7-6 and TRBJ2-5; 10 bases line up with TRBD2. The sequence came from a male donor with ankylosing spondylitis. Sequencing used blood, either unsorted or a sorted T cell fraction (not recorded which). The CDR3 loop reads CASTLAGGSRETQYF. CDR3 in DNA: TGTGCCAGCACATTAGCGGGAGGCTCCCGTGAGACCCAGTACTTC.